This T cell receptor beta chain derives from a study of blood T cell repertoires in COVID-19. The wider study: Sources were T cells, B-cell-depleted T cells, or PBMCs; the material itself was cDNA or gDNA.

Per the original methods: Using reference gene primer amplification, nucleated cell counts were estimated. Profiling relied on immunoSEQ multiplex PCR, and the TCRdb table lists in-frame clones only, not all of them. D and trimming were read from the DNA, whereas the V and J calls and clone size are those reported in that table. The sample lists 250,000 to 350,000 clones, around 88% occurring once. Germline lookup yields CDR1 SNHLY and CDR2 FYNNEI. The CDR3 sequence is 15 residues long. The ends lost 7 bases at V and 8 bases at J; junction bases unmatched: 11. The sequenced sample consisted of peripheral blood. This clonotype originated in a woman in her 50s with acute or convalescent COVID-19. The V and J genes are TRBV2 and TRBJ2-2; 9 positions match TRBD1. The CDR3 spells CASNPGQGIGGELFF. The CDR3 DNA follows: TGTGCCAGCAACCCGGGACAGGGAATTGGTGGGGAGCTGTTTTTT.